This T cell receptor (beta chain) originates from a study of tumor-infiltrating lymphocytes in primary liver carcinoma. Priming with a constant-region primer yielded TCR beta cDNA from 450 to 600 ng total RNA. Generation of the TCR beta libraries relied on three nested multiplex PCR rounds using slightly modified ARM-PCR. In the first two PCR rounds, TRBV1-TRBV30 forward primers were paired with a C-beta reverse primer, and each round lasted about 9 cycles. In TCRdb, the multiplex PCR reads were re-called with MiXCR into one record per CDR3 protein. The data contain about 100,000 distinct CDR3 sequences, around 73% of them singletons. This clonotype has just a few counts. A read error may explain this, as a much larger clone is one base away. From unsorted bulk tissue weighing roughly 17-31 mg, DNA and RNA were co-extracted. CDR3 length: 12 amino acids.

This clonotype was obtained from an older woman with primary liver carcinoma and hepatitis B virus infection. The V call is TRBV12-3 or TRBV12-4, the J call TRBJ2-2; tentative D call: TRBD2 (5 bases). Specimen: liver tumor tissue from sampling region 2. Noted subset: tumor region T2, inferior pole. The CDR3 DNA reads TGTGCCAGCAGCCACAGCACCGGGGAGCTGGTTTTT. As protein: CASSHSTGELVF.